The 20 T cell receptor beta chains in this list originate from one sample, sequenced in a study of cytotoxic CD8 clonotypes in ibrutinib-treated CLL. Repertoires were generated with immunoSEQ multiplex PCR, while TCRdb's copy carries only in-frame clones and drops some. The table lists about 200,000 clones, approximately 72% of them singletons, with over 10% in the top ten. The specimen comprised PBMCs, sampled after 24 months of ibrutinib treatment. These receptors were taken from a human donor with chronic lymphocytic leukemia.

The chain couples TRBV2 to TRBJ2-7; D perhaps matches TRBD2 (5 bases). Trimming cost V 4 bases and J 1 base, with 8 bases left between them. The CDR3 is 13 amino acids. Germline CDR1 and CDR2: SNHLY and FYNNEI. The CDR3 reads CASSAGSSYEQYF. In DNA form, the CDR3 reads TGTGCCAGCAGTGCTGGGAGTTCCTACGAGCAGTACTTC.

The DNA of the CDR3 is TGTGCCAGCCAGACGACTAGCGGGATCGACAATGAGCAGTTCTTC. Its protein is CASQTTSGIDNEQFF. This chain links TRBV25-1 with TRBJ2-1, with 11 bases that match TRBD2. The CDR3 has 15 amino acids. Germline CDR1 is MGHDK and CDR2 is SYGVNS. Trimming took 8 bases from V and 5 from J; bases not matched to a gene: 8.

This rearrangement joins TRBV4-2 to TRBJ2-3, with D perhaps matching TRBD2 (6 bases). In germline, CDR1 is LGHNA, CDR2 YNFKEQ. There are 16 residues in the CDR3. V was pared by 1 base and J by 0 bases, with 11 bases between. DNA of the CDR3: TGTGCCAGCAGCCAAGTAGCGGAGTCTAGCACAGATACGCAGTATTTT. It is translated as CASSQVAESSTDTQYF.

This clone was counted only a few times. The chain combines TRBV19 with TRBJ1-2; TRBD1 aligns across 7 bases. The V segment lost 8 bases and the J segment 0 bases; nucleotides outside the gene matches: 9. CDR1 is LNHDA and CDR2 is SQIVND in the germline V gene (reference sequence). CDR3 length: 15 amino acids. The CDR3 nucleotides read TGTGCCAGTTTTCCCCACAGGGGATCTAACTATGGCTACACCTTC. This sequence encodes CASFPHRGSNYGYTF. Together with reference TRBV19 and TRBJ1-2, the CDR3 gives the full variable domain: DGGITQSPKYLFRKEGQNVTLSCEQNLNHDAMYWYRQDPGQGLRLIYYSQIVNDFQKGDIAEGYSVSREKKESFPLTVTSAQKNPTAFYLCASFPHRGSNYGYTFGSGTRLTVV.

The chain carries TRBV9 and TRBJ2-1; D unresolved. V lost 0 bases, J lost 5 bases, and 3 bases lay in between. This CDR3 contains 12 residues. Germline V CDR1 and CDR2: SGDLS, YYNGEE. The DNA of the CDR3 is TGTGCCAGCAGCGTAGGCCACAATGAGCAGTTCTTC. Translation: CASSVGHNEQFF.

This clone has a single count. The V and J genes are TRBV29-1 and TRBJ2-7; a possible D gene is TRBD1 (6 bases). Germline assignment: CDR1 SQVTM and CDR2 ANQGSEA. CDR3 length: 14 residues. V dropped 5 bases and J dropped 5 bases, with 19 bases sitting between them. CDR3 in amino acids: CSVKGVARTDEQYF. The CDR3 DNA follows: TGCAGCGTTAAGGGGGTAGCAAGGACCGACGAGCAGTACTTC.

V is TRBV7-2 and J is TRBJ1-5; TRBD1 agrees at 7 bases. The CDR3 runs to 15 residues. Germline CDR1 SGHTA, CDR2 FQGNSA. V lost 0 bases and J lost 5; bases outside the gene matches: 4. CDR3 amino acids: CASSLAWQGDQPQHF. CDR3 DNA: TGTGCCAGCAGCTTAGCTTGGCAGGGGGATCAGCCCCAGCATTTT.

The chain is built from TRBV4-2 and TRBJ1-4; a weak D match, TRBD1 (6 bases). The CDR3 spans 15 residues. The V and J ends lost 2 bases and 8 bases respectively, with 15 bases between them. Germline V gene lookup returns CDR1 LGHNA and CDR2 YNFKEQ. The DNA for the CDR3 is TGTGCCAGCAGCCAAAAACAGGGAGGAGAGGAAAAACTGTTTTTT. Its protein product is CASSQKQGGEEKLFF.

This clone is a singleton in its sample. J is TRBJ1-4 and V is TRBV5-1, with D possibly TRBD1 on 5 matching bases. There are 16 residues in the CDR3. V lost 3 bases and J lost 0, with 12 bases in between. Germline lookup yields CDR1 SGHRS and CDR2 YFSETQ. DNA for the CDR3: TGCGCCAGCAGCTGGGGCACCGGGACAACTAATGAAAAACTGTTTTTT. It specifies CASSWGTGTTNEKLFF.

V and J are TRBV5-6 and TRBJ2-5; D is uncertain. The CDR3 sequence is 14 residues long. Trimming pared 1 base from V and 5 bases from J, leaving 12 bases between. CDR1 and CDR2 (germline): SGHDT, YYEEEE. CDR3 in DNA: TGTGCCAGCAGCTTGTTACTCGGCCATGAGACCCAGTACTTC. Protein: CASSLLLGHETQYF. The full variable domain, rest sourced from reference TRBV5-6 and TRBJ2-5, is DAGVTQSPTHLIKTRGQQVTLRCSPKSGHDTVSWYQQALGQGPQFIFQYYEEEERQRGNFPDRFSGHQFPNYSSELNVNALLLGDSALYLCASSLLLGHETQYFGPGTRLLVL.

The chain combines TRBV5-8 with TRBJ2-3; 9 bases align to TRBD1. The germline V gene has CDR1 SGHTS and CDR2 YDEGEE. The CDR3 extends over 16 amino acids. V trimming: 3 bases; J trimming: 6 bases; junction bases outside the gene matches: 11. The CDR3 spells CASSSLGQGYSDTQYF. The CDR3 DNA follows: TGTGCCAGCAGCTCACTGGGACAGGGCTATTCGGATACGCAGTATTTT.

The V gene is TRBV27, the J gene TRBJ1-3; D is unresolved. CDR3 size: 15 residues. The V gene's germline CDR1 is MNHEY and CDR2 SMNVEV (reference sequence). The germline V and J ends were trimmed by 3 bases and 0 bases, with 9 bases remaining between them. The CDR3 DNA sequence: TGTGCCAGCAGTTTTTCTGGGGACTCTGGAAACACCATATATTTT. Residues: CASSFSGDSGNTIYF.

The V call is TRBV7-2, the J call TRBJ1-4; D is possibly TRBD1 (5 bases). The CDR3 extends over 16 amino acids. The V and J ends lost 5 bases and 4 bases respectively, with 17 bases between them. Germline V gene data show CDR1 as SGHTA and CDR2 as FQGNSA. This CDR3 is CASSPIPQGGNEKLFF. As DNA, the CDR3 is TGTGCCAGCAGCCCGATCCCGCAGGGCGGTAATGAAAAACTGTTTTTT.

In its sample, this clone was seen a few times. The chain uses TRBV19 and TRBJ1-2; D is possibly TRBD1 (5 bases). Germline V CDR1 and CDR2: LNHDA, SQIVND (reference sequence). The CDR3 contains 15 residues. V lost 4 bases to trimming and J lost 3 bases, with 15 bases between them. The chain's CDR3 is CASSREGRKDYGYTF. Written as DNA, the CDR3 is TGTGCCAGTAGTAGGGAGGGGCGAAAGGACTATGGCTACACCTTC.

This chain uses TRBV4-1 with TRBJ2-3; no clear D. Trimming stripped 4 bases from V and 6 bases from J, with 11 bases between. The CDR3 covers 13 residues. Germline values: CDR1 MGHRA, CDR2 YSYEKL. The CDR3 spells CASSPPLGDTQYF. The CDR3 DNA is TGCGCCAGCAGCCCCCCCCTTGGGGATACGCAGTATTTT.

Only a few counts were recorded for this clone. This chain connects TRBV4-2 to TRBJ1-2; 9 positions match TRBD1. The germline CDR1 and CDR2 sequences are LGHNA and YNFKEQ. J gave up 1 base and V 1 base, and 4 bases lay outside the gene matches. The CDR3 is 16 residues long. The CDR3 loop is CASSQVVTGGNYGYTF. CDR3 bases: TGTGCCAGCAGCCAAGTCGTGACAGGGGGTAACTATGGCTACACCTTC.

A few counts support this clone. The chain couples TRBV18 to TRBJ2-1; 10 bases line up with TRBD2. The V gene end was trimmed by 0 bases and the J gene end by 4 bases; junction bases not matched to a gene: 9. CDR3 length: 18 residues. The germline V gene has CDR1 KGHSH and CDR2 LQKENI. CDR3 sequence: CASSPPLGSGRSYNEQFF. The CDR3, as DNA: TGTGCCAGCTCACCACCCTTGGGTAGCGGGAGGTCGTACAATGAGCAGTTCTTC.

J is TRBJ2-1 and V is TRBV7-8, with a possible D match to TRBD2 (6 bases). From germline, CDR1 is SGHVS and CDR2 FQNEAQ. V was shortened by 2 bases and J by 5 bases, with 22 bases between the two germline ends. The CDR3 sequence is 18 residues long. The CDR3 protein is CASSLYGASVYGDNEQFF. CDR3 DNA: TGTGCCAGCAGCTTATACGGAGCTAGCGTCTATGGGGACAATGAGCAGTTCTTC.

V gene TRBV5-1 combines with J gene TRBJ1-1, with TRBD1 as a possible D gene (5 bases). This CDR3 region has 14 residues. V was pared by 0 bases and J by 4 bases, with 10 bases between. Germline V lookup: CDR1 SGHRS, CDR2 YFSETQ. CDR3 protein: CASSLDAGGTEAFF. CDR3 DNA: TGCGCCAGCAGCTTGGATGCGGGGGGCACTGAAGCTTTCTTT.

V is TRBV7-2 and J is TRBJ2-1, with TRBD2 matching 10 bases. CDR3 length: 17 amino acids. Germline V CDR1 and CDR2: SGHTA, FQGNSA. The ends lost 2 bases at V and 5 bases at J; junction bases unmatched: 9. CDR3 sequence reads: CASSLKLYLAGDNEQFF. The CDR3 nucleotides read TGTGCCAGCAGCTTAAAATTATATCTAGCGGGAGACAATGAGCAGTTCTTC. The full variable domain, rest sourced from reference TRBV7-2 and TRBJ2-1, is GAGVSQSPSNKVTEKGKDVELRCDPISGHTALYWYRQSLGQGLEFLIYFQGNSAPDKSGLPSDRFSAERTGGSVSTLTIQRTQQEDSAVYLCASSLKLYLAGDNEQFFGPGTRLTVL.